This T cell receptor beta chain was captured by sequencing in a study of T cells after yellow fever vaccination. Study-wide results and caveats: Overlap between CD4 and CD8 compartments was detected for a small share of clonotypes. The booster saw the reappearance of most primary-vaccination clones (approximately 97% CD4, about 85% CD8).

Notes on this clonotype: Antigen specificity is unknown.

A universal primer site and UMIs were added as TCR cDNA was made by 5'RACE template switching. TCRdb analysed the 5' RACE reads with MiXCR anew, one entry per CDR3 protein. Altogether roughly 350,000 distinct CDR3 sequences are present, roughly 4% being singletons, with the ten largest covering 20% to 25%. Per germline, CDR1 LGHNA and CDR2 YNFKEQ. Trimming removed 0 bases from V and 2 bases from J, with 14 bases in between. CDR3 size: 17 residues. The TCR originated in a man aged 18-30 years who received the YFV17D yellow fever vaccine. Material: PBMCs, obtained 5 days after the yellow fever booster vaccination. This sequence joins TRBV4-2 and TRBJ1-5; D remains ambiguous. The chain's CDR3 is CASSQDGVPPGNQPQHF. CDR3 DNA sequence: TGTGCCAGCAGCCAAGATGGGGTCCCCCCAGGCAATCAGCCCCAGCATTTT.